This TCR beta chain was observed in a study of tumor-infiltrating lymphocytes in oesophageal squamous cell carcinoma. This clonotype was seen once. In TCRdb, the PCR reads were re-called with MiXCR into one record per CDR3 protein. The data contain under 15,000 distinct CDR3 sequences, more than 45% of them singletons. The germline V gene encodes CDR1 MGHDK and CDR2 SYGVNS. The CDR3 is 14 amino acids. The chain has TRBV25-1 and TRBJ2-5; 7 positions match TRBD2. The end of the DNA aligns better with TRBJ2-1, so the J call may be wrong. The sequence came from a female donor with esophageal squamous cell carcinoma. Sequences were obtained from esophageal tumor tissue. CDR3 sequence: CATKPSGITNEQFF. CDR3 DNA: TGTGCCACCAAGCCCAGCGGGATAACCAATGAGCAGTTCTTC.